The entry below gives a single T cell receptor beta chain sequence along with its context. Source study methods: Amplified reference gene primers provided the basis for estimating nucleated cell counts. The table came from immunoSEQ multiplex PCR; TCRdb's copy has only in-frame clones and leaves some out. That table furnishes V, J and clone size, whereas the DNA furnished D and trimming. Of around 260,000 clones listed, about nine tenths are singletons. This sample is drawn from a study of blood T cell repertoires in COVID-19. In the study overall: Specimens from acute and convalescent COVID-19 originated in the United States, Italy and Spain. From T cells, B-cell-depleted T cells, or PBMCs came the material, which was cDNA or gDNA.

The CDR3 totals 16 residues. V shed 5 bases, J shed 3 bases, and the junction held 9 bases outside the gene matches. The germline gives CDR1 LGHNA, CDR2 YNFKEQ. Sequencing was carried out using peripheral blood. This rearrangement joins TRBV4-2 to TRBJ2-2, with 7 nucleotides matching TRBD2. This receptor was identified in a man aged 55 to 70 who had recovered from COVID-19. CDR3 bases: TGTGCCAGCAGCGCAAGGGAGGGGTCCCACACCGGGGAGCTGTTTTTT. Amino acids: CASSAREGSHTGELFF.